The 13 T cell receptor beta chains below come from one sample, sequenced in a study of blood T cell repertoires in COVID-19 (dated by TCRdb to about 2020). The method was the immunoSEQ multiplex PCR assay. The immuneACCESS repertoire file appears here via TCRdb, limited to in-frame rearrangements. These files lack a portion of the clones; in checked studies, under half of the deficit traces to unresolved V genes, and the cause of the others is not known. This sample is represented by 250,000 to 350,000 clones; 87% of them were singletons. The ten top clones hold around 5.9% of the sample. The sample comprised PBMCs or T cells enriched from blood (not recorded which). These receptors were collected from a woman in her twenties or thirties who had recovered from COVID-19.

This CDR3 is CASSEDSSYNSPLHF. The CDR3, as DNA: TGTGCCAGCAGTGAAGACAGCTCCTATAATTCACCCCTCCACTTT. V and J are TRBV6-1 and TRBJ1-6; unclear D gene. The V gene's germline CDR1 is MNHNS and CDR2 SASEGT. The CDR3 has 15 amino acids. The V and J ends lost 1 base and 0 bases respectively, with 4 bases between them.

The chain carries TRBV27 and TRBJ2-2; maybe TRBD2 (5 bases). The V end was cut by 0 bases, the J end by 6 bases, with 17 bases between. Germline V gene sequence: CDR1 MNHEY, CDR2 SMNVEV (reference sequence). The CDR3 covers 17 residues. Here the CDR3 DNA reads TGTGCCAGCAGTTTATCAAGGTCGGCTAGCCCATCCGGGGAGCTGTTTTTT. Protein sequence: CASSLSRSASPSGELFF.

This clone appeared a single time. The chain has TRBV5-6 and TRBJ2-5; the match to TRBD1 covers 11 bases. V was clipped by 4 bases and J by 5 bases; unmatched bases: 7. CDR1 SGHDT and CDR2 YYEEEE come from the germline V gene. This CDR3 has 15 residues. The CDR3 sequence: CASSKDRGRWETQYF. CDR3 DNA sequence: TGTGCCAGCAGCAAGGACAGGGGGCGATGGGAGACCCAGTACTTC.

This rearrangement joins TRBV9 to TRBJ1-4, with 9 bases aligning to TRBD1. After removal of 5 bases from V and 7 bases from J, the junction contained 9 bases not matched to a gene. Germline V gene lookup returns CDR1 SGDLS and CDR2 YYNGEE. The CDR3 has 15 residues. The CDR3 loop reads CASSPKQGAREKLFF. CDR3 sequence (DNA): TGTGCCAGCAGTCCTAAACAGGGGGCGCGTGAAAAACTGTTTTTT.

The chain is built from TRBV10-3 and TRBJ1-2; D is unresolved. In germline, CDR1 is ENHRY, CDR2 SYGVKD. V lost 3 bases to trimming and J lost 1 base, with 6 bases between them. The CDR3 covers 13 residues. The CDR3, as DNA: TGTGCCATCAGTGAACGGGATAACTATGGCTACACCTTC. Protein product: CAISERDNYGYTF.

The CDR3 DNA follows: TGTGCCACCAGCAGGGGACTAGCGGGGGGCTACGAGCAGTACTTC. This translates into CATSRGLAGGYEQYF. The rearrangement links TRBV15 to TRBJ2-7, with 15 bases aligning to TRBD2. CDR3 length: 15 residues. V dropped 3 bases and J dropped 3; count of bases not matched to a gene: 0. Germline CDR1 is LNHNV and CDR2 is YYDKDF (reference sequence).

The chain carries TRBV6-1 and TRBJ2-5; D gene unclear. V gave up 2 bases and J gave up 0 bases, with 10 bases separating them. The germline V gene encodes CDR1 MNHNS and CDR2 SASEGT. CDR3 length: 15 residues. CDR3 in amino acids: CASSEWNGHQETQYF. CDR3 nucleotide sequence: TGTGCCAGCAGTGAATGGAATGGGCACCAAGAGACCCAGTACTTC.

This clone appeared once. The V gene is TRBV9, the J gene TRBJ1-1, with D perhaps TRBD1 (5 bases). V was shortened by 0 bases and J by 1 base, with 13 bases between the two germline ends. This CDR3 comprises 16 residues. CDR1 and CDR2 from the germline V gene are SGDLS and YYNGEE. The CDR3 nucleotides read TGTGCCAGCAGCGTAGGTTGGGGCAGGCAGAACACTGAAGCTTTCTTT. Translation gives CASSVGWGRQNTEAFF.

The chain couples TRBV10-2 to TRBJ1-4; D remains unclear. Germline CDR1 reads WSHSY; CDR2 reads SAAADI. The V end was cut by 6 bases, the J end by 6 bases, with 14 bases between. The length of the CDR3 is 14 residues. The CDR3 coding sequence is TGCGCCAGCAGGCTAGCGCCAGGCGATGAAAAACTGTTTTTT. It yields the protein CASRLAPGDEKLFF.

This clone was seen only a few times. V gene TRBV21-1 combines with J gene TRBJ2-5; the table's D call TRBD1 went unverified against the DNA. TRBV21-1 is a pseudogene locus. This CDR3 comprises 16 residues. The CDR3 DNA is TGTGCCAGCAGCGAAAAGACAGGGAGGTCCGCAGAGACCCAGTACTTC. This sequence encodes CASSEKTGRSAETQYF.

The gene calls are TRBV15 and TRBJ1-5; D may be TRBD1 (6 bases). This CDR3 is 16 amino acids long. Trimming removed 1 base from V and 5 bases from J, with 15 bases in between. Germline V gene lookup returns CDR1 LNHNV and CDR2 YYDKDF (reference sequence). CDR3 coding DNA: TGTGCCACCAGCAGAGTGTCAGGGGTAGGCCATCAGCCCCAGCATTTT. Encoded protein: CATSRVSGVGHQPQHF.

The V call is TRBV7-2, the J call TRBJ1-1; D gene ambiguous. The germline gives CDR1 SGHTA, CDR2 FQGNSA. The V gene lost 5 bases and the J gene lost 4 bases, with 11 bases spanning the gap. The CDR3 extends over 13 amino acids. The CDR3 reads CASSPPRVTEAFF. The CDR3 DNA reads as TGTGCCAGCAGCCCGCCCCGGGTCACTGAAGCTTTCTTT.

The V call is TRBV5-4, the J call TRBJ1-4; 12 bases fit TRBD1. V lost 4 bases to trimming and J lost 2 bases; unmatched junction nucleotides: 9. Germline lookup yields CDR1 SGHNT and CDR2 YYREEE (reference sequence). This CDR3 is 18 amino acids long. For the CDR3, the DNA is TGTGCCAGCAGCCAGAACCGGGACAGGGGGCACACTAATGAAAAACTGTTTTTT. Its translation is CASSQNRDRGHTNEKLFF.